A selection of T cell receptor beta chains follows, all from one sample in a study of cytomegalovirus exposure and HLA in healthy donors. Generated by immunoSEQ multiplex PCR, the TCRdb table keeps only in-frame clones and is missing some. This table holds more than 90,000 clones, around 74% found once. The specimen was PBMCs. These receptors came from a man aged 40-55 years in good health and CMV-seropositive. CDR3s include the opening cysteine and the closing phenylalanine or tryptophan. A D gene is named only where the DNA matches it firmly. Where a row states a size, it is once, few, many or the class of an expanded clone; other rows omit it.

>TRBJ1-1|14|TRBV28|-|once
CASSLYSSNTEAFF
TGTGCCAGCAGTTTATACAGCTCAAACACTGAAGCTTTCTTT
>TRBJ2-1|18|TRBV14|TRBD2|-
CASSPLTIAGGTYNEQFF
TGTGCCAGCAGTCCCCTGACTATAGCGGGGGGGACATACAATGAGCAGTTCTTC
>TRBJ2-7|15|TRBV6-5|TRBD1|few
CASSPRQGINYEQYF
TGTGCCAGCAGTCCAAGACAGGGGATTAACTACGAGCAGTACTTC
>TRBJ2-3|14|TRBV6-5|TRBD1|-
CASRTGVYTDTQYF
TGTGCCAGTAGGACAGGGGTGTACACAGATACGCAGTATTTT
>TRBJ2-1|15|TRBV6-5|TRBD1|-
CASSSTGAGYNEQFF
TGTGCCAGCAGTTCGACAGGGGCCGGGTACAATGAGCAGTTCTTC
>TRBJ2-1|18|TRBV29-1|TRBD2|-
CSVEDDSQGSGIYNEQFF
TGCAGCGTTGAAGATGATTCCCAAGGTAGCGGGATCTACAATGAGCAGTTCTTC
>TRBJ2-5|13|TRBV5-6|-|-
CASTIQPQETQYF
TGTGCCAGCACAATACAGCCTCAGGAGACCCAGTACTTC
>TRBJ1-4|14|TRBV18|TRBD1|-
CASSRDRGNEKLFF
TGTGCCAGCTCACGGGACAGGGGGAATGAAAAACTGTTTTTT
>TRBJ1-5|14|TRBV5-6|-|-
CASSLGQDVGPQHF
TGTGCCAGCAGCTTGGGACAGGACGTAGGGCCCCAGCATTTT
>TRBJ1-2|15|TRBV28|TRBD1|-
CASSLHGTGGSGYTF
TGTGCCAGCAGTCTGCACGGGACAGGGGGTTCGGGCTACACCTTC
>TRBJ2-3|19|TRBV27|TRBD2|few
CASSQGDPPGLAGRDTQYF
TGTGCCAGCAGCCAAGGGGATCCCCCGGGACTAGCGGGGAGAGATACGCAGTATTTT
>TRBJ2-5|15|TRBV25-1|TRBD1|few
CASSDPDRDHETQYF
TGTGCCAGCAGTGACCCGGACAGGGACCACGAGACCCAGTACTTC
>TRBJ1-2|12|TRBV6-1|TRBD1|-
CASEDRVYGYTF
TGTGCCAGCGAGGACAGGGTCTATGGCTACACCTTC
>TRBJ2-7|12|TRBV29-1|-|few
CSVDRQIYEQYF
TGCAGCGTGGACAGACAGATATACGAGCAGTACTTC
>TRBJ2-2|13|TRBV7-2|-|-
CASSPPISGELFF
TGTGCCAGCAGCCCACCTATAAGCGGGGAGCTGTTTTTT
>TRBJ1-5|15|TRBV4-1|-|-
CASSQVRGVGQPQHF
TGCGCCAGCAGCCAAGTACGGGGGGTTGGGCAGCCCCAGCATTTT
>TRBJ2-7|13|TRBV14|-|-
CASSQLGVDEQYF
TGTGCCAGCAGCCAACTGGGCGTGGACGAGCAGTACTTC
>TRBJ1-1|17|TRBV5-6|TRBD1|few
CASSSSGQGPIGTEAFF
TGTGCCAGCAGCTCCTCTGGACAGGGCCCTATTGGCACTGAAGCTTTCTTT
>TRBJ2-1|16|TRBV7-2|-|once
CASSLMVAGIYDEQFF
TGTGCCAGCAGCTTAATGGTCGCGGGAATCTACGATGAGCAGTTCTTC
>TRBJ2-1|14|TRBV12-5|-|-
CASGWASAYNEQFF
TGTGCTAGTGGTTGGGCTAGCGCATACAATGAGCAGTTCTTC
>TRBJ2-5|13|TRBV27|-|-
CASSFTGSETQYF
TGTGCCAGCAGCTTTACAGGGTCGGAGACCCAGTACTTC
>TRBJ2-2|18|TRBV11-2|TRBD1|few
CASSLFPSGTGNTGELFF
TGTGCCAGCAGCTTATTTCCGTCCGGGACAGGGAACACCGGGGAGCTGTTTTTT
>TRBJ2-6|16|TRBV15|TRBD1|-
CATSIQQGTGANVLTF
TGTGCCACCAGCATACAACAGGGGACTGGGGCCAACGTCCTGACTTTC
>TRBJ2-5|15|TRBV7-2|TRBD2|-
CASSLGSGGYYKQYF
TGTGCCAGCAGCTTAGGAAGCGGGGGGTACTACAAGCAGTACTTC
>TRBJ1-1|16|TRBV19|-|-
CASSSRPGGLDTEAFF
TGTGCCAGTAGTTCCCGGCCGGGGGGATTGGATACTGAAGCTTTCTTT
>TRBJ1-4|13|TRBV2|-|few
CASSYPPDEKLFF
TGTGCCAGCAGTTACCCCCCGGATGAAAAACTGTTTTTT
>TRBJ1-1|15|TRBV4-3|-|few
CASSQDRGLVSEAFF
TGCGCCAGCAGCCAAGATCGAGGACTTGTATCTGAAGCTTTCTTT
>TRBJ2-3|16|TRBV7-9|TRBD2|-
CASSWGLAGATDTQYF
TGTGCCAGCAGCTGGGGACTAGCGGGCGCCACAGATACGCAGTATTTT
>TRBJ2-7|13|TRBV9|TRBD1|-
CASNRQGTHEQYF
TGTGCCAGCAACAGACAGGGGACCCACGAGCAGTACTTC
>TRBJ2-1|15|TRBV9|TRBD2|-
CASSPGTILYNEQFF
TGTGCCAGCTCCCCGGGGACTATTCTTTACAATGAGCAGTTCTTC
>TRBJ2-1|11|TRBV20-1|-|-
CSASQPGEQFF
TGCAGTGCATCCCAGCCGGGTGAGCAGTTCTTC
>TRBJ2-3|15|TRBV7-9|TRBD2|-
CASSLTRGGRDTQYF
TGTGCCAGCAGCTTAACCCGGGGGGGCCGGGATACGCAGTATTTT
>TRBJ2-5|13|TRBV5-1|-|-
CASSLGALETQYF
TGCGCCAGCAGCTTGGGGGCTCTGGAGACCCAGTACTTC
>TRBJ2-2|12|TRBV2|TRBD2|-
CASGLAALELFF
TGTGCTAGCGGGCTAGCGGCTCTAGAGCTGTTTTTT
>TRBJ2-1|18|TRBV4-2|TRBD2|-
CASSQERSAGGPNNEQFF
TGTGCCAGCAGCCAAGAGAGGTCAGCGGGGGGACCTAACAATGAGCAGTTCTTC
>TRBJ1-1|13|TRBV6-5|TRBD1|-
CASSYSRDSEAFF
TGTGCCAGCAGTTACTCGAGGGACAGTGAAGCTTTCTTT
>TRBJ1-2|15|TRBV6-5|-|-
CASSYGIGANYGYTF
TGTGCCAGCAGTTACGGTATAGGGGCAAACTATGGCTACACCTTC
>TRBJ2-7|14|TRBV10-3|TRBD1|-
CAISSYRGLDEQYF
TGTGCCATCAGTAGTTACAGGGGGCTCGACGAGCAGTACTTC
>TRBJ2-5|15|TRBV5-8|TRBD2|-
CASSHRLAGGETQYF
TGTGCCAGCAGTCATCGACTAGCGGGAGGAGAGACCCAGTACTTC
>TRBJ1-2|15|TRBV4-3|-|-
CASSQVVGSVGGYTF
TGCGCCAGCAGCCAAGTCGTGGGGAGTGTGGGTGGCTACACCTTC
>TRBJ2-5|14|TRBV9|-|once
CASSVAGGAETQYF
TGTGCCAGCAGCGTAGCAGGTGGGGCGGAGACCCAGTACTTC
>TRBJ2-7|16|TRBV28|-|-
CASKEGGTGAAYEQYF
TGTGCCAGCAAGGAAGGAGGGACTGGAGCCGCCTACGAGCAGTACTTC
>TRBJ2-3|15|TRBV7-8|TRBD2|-
CASSLSGSYTDTQYF
TGTGCCAGCAGCTTAAGCGGGAGTTATACAGATACGCAGTATTTT